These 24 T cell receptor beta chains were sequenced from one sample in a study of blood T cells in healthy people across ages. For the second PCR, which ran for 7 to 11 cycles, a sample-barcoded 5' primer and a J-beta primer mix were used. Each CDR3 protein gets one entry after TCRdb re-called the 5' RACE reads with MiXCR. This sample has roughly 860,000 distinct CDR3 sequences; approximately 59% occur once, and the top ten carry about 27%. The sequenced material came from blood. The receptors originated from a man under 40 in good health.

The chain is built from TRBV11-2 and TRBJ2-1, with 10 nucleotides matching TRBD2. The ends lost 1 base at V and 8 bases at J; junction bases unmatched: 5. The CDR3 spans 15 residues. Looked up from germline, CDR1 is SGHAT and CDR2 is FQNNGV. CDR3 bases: TGTGCCAGCAGCTTAGGTTGGACTAGCGGTTATGAGCAGTTCTTC. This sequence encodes CASSLGWTSGYEQFF.

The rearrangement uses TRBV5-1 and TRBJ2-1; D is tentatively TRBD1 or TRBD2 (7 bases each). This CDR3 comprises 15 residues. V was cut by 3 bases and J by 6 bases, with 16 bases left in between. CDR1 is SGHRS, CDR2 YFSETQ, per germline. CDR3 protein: CASSSGGAPSNEQFF. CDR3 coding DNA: TGCGCCAGCAGCTCAGGGGGGGCCCCTAGCAATGAGCAGTTCTTC.

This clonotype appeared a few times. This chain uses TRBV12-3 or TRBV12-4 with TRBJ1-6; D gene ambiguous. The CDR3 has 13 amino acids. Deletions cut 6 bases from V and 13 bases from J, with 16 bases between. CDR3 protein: CASSPNSLGPLHF. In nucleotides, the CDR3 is TGTGCCAGCAGCCCCAATTCTCTGGGCCCCCTCCACTTT.

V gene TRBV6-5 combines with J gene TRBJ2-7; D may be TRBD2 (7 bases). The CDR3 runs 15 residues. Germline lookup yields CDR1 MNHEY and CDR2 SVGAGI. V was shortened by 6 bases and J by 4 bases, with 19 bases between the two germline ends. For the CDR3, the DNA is TGTGCCAGCAGCCCAGGGAGGGGGATTTATTACGAGCAGTACTTC. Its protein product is CASSPGRGIYYEQYF.

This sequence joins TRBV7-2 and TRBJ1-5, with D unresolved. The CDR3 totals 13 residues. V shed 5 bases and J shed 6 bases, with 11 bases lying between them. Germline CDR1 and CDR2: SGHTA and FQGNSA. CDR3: CASSTVVGQPQHF. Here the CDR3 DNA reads TGTGCCAGCAGCACAGTCGTAGGTCAGCCCCAGCATTTT.

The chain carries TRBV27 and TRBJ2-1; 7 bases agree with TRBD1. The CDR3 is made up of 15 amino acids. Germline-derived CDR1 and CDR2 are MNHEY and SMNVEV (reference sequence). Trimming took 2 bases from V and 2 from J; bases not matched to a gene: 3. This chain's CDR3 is CASSLVGQAYNEQFF. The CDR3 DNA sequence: TGTGCCAGCAGTTTAGTAGGACAGGCCTACAATGAGCAGTTCTTC.

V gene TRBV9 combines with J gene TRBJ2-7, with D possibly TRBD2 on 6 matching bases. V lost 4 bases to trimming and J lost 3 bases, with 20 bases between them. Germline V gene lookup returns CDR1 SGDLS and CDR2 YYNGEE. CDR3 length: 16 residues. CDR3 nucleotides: TGTGCCAGCAGCCCGTTTGGAGGGGCTGCGCGCTACGAGCAGTACTTC. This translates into CASSPFGGAARYEQYF.

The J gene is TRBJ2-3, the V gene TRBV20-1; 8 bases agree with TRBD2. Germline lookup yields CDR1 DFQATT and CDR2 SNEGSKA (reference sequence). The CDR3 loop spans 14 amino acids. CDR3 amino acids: CTPGERGSTDTQYF. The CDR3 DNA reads TGCACCCCTGGTGAGCGGGGGTCCACAGATACGCAGTATTTT.

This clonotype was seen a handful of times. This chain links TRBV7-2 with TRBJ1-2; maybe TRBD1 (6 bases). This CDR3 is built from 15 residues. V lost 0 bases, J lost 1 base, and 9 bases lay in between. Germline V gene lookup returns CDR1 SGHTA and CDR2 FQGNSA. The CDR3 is CASSLAPGDNYGYTF. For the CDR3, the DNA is TGTGCCAGCAGCTTAGCTCCAGGGGATAACTATGGCTACACCTTC.

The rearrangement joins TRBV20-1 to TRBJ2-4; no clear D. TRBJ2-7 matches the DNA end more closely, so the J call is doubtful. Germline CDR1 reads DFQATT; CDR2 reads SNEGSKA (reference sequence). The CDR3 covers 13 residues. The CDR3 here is CSARVERSYEQYF. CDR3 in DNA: TGCAGTGCTAGAGTGGAGCGATCCTACGAGCAGTACTTC.

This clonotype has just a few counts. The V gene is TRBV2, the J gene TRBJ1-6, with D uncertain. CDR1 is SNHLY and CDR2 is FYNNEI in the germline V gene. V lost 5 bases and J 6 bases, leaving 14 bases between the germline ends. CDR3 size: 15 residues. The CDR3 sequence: CASSRLPRSNSPLHF. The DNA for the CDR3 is TGTGCCAGCAGTCGGCTCCCCCGGAGTAATTCACCCCTCCACTTT.

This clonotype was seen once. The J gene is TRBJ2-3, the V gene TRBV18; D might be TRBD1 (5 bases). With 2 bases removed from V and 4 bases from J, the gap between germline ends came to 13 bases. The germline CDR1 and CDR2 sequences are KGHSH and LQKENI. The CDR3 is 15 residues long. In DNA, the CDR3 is TGTGCCAGCTCACCAGCAGGGAATTGGGCAGATACGCAGTATTTT. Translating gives CASSPAGNWADTQYF.

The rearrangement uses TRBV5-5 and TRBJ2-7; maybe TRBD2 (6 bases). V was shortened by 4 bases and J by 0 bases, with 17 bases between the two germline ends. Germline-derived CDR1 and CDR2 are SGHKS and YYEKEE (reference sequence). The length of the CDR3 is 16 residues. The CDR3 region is CASSGLGLGSSYEQYF. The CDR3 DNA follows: TGTGCCAGCAGCGGCCTGGGACTGGGGAGCTCCTACGAGCAGTACTTC.

DNA for the CDR3: TGTGCCAGCAGTGCTTTCGGAGAGACCCAGTACTTC. It codes for CASSAFGETQYF. The chain combines TRBV6-1 with TRBJ2-4; D unclear. The tail of the sequence fits TRBJ2-5 better, so the J call may be wrong. CDR1 is MNHNS and CDR2 is SASEGT in the germline V gene. The CDR3 is made up of 12 amino acids.

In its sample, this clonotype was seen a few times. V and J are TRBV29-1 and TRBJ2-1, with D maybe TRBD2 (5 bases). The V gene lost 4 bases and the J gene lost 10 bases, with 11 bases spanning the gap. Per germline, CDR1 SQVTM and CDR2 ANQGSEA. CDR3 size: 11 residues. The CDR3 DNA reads TGCAGCGTTGGAGGGTCGGGGGAGCAGTTCTTC. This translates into CSVGGSGEQFF.

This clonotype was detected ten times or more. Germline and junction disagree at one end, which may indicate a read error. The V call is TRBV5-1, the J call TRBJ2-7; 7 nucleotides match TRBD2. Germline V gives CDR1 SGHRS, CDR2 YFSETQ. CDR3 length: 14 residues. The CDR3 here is CASSPTGGSYEQYF. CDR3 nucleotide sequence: TGTGCCAGCAGCCCCACGGGGGGCTCCTACGAGCAGTACTTC.

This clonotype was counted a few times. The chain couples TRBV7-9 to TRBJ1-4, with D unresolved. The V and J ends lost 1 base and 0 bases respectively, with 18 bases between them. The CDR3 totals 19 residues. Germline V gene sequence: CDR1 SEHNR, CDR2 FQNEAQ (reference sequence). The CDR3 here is CASSLGVLKRPATNEKLFF. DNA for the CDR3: TGTGCCAGCAGCTTAGGGGTCCTAAAGCGACCTGCAACTAATGAAAAACTGTTTTTT. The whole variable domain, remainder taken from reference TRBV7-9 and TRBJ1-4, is DTGVSQNPRHKITKRGQNVTFRCDPISEHNRLYWYRQTLGQGPEFLTYFQNEAQLEKSRLLSDRFSAERPKGSFSTLEIQRTEQGDSAMYLCASSLGVLKRPATNEKLFFGSGTQLSVL.

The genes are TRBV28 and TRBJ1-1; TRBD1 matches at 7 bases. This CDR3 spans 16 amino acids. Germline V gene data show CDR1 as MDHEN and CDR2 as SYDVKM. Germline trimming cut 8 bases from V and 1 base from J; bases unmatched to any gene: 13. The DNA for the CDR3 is TGTGCCAGCCTTGAAACCTTGGGACAGTCGAACACTGAAGCTTTCTTT. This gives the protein CASLETLGQSNTEAFF.

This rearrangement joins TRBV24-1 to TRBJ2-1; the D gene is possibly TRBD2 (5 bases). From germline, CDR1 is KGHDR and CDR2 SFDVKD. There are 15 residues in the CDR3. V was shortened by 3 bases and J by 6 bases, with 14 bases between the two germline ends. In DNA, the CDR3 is TGTGCCACCAGTGATACTGCCCGGGCGGGCAATGAGCAGTTCTTC. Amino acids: CATSDTARAGNEQFF.

The CDR3 region has the DNA TGCGCCAGCAGCCAAGACAGGGGGCAAACAGATACGCAGTATTTT. Its translation: CASSQDRGQTDTQYF. This rearrangement joins TRBV4-3 to TRBJ2-3; TRBD1 matches 8 bases. V gave up 0 bases and J gave up 3 bases; unmatched junction bases: 2. The CDR3 sequence is 15 residues long. The germline gives CDR1 LGHNA, CDR2 YSLEER.

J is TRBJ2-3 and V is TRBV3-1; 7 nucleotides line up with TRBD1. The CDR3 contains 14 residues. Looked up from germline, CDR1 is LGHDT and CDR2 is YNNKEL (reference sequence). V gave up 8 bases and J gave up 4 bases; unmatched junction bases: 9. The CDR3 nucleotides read TGTGCCAGCGAGGACAGGCTAACATCAGATACGCAGTATTTT. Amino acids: CASEDRLTSDTQYF.

CDR3 protein: CASSQDRFPQETQYF. In DNA, the CDR3 is TGCGCCAGCAGCCAAGATCGGTTCCCACAAGAGACCCAGTACTTC. The rearrangement links TRBV4-3 to TRBJ2-5; D unclear. Per the germline V gene, CDR1 is LGHNA and CDR2 is YSLEER. The CDR3 loop spans 15 amino acids. Trimming removed 0 bases from V and 2 bases from J, with 10 bases in between.

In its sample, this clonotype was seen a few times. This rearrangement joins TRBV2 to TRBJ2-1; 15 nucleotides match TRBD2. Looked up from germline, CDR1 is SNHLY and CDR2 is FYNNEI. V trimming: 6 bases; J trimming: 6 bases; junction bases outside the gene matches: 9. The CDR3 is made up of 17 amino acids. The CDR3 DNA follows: TGTGCCAGCAGGGATGGACTAGCGGGGGGGACTCTCAATGAGCAGTTCTTC. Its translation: CASRDGLAGGTLNEQFF.

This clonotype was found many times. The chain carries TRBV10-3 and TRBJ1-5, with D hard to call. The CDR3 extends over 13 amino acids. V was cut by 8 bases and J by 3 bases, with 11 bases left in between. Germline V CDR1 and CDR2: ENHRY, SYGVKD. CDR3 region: CAIGRTANQPQHF. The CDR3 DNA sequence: TGTGCCATCGGGAGGACGGCCAATCAGCCCCAGCATTTT.